This T cell receptor beta chain came from a study of cytomegalovirus exposure and HLA in healthy donors. This PCR relied on a set of 60 Vbeta primers and 13 Jbeta primers. Authors' processing steps: Some 12 million shared chains were among the 80 million or so unique TCR beta chains that a later analysis counted. This table comes from immunoSEQ multiplex PCR, and its TCRdb copy is limited to in-frame clones, with some not included. V and J calls and clone size are copied from that table; D and trimming were computed from the DNA. Altogether 120,000 or so clones are present, roughly 80% being singletons, with the ten largest covering around 4%. The V gene end was trimmed by 0 bases and the J gene end by 2 bases; junction bases not matched to a gene: 3. The CDR3 loop spans 15 amino acids. The V gene's germline CDR1 is MGHRA and CDR2 YSYEKL.

The TCR was taken from a man aged 18 to 30 in good health and CMV-seropositive. Source material: PBMCs. This rearrangement joins TRBV4-1 to TRBJ2-7; TRBD1 matches 8 bases. CDR3 in amino acids: CASSQETGGPYEQYF. In DNA form, the CDR3 reads TGCGCCAGCAGCCAAGAAACAGGGGGGCCCTACGAGCAGTACTTC.